Listed below are T cell receptor beta chains from one sample, sequenced in a study of blood T cell repertoires in COVID-19. The repertoire was sequenced with immunoSEQ multiplex PCR; TCRdb's copy has only in-frame clones and lacks some. The sample has approximately 100,000 clones, 84% seen once. Sequenced: peripheral blood. These receptor sequences come from an elderly woman with active or convalescent COVID-19. Each CDR3 is given with its conserved first and last residue. A D gene is named only where the DNA matches it firmly. A clone size is listed for some rows: how often the clone was seen (once, few, many), or a class if it is expanded.

J gene	V gene	D gene	clone size	CDR3 protein	CDR3 DNA
TRBJ2-3	TRBV27	TRBD2	few	CASSLSGRALDTQYF	TGTGCCAGCAGTCTTAGCGGGAGGGCCTTAGATACGCAGTATTTT
TRBJ2-1	TRBV9	.	.	CASSRGTYNEQFF	TGTGCCAGCAGCCGAGGAACCTACAATGAGCAGTTCTTC
TRBJ2-7	TRBV9	TRBD2	.	CASSVGGLAGTYEQYF	TGTGCCAGCAGCGTTGGAGGACTAGCGGGGACCTACGAGCAGTACTTC
TRBJ1-3	TRBV19	.	.	CASSLLTGTGNTIYF	TGTGCCAGTAGTCTGCTAACCGGGACTGGAAACACCATATATTTT
TRBJ1-2	TRBV6-5	TRBD1	.	CASSYSGGDSYGYTF	TGTGCCAGCAGTTACTCAGGAGGGGACAGCTATGGCTACACCTTC
TRBJ2-1	TRBV9	.	.	CASTPAAGSSYNEQFF	TGTGCCAGCACCCCAGCGGCAGGAAGCTCCTACAATGAGCAGTTCTTC
TRBJ1-1	TRBV29-1	.	.	CSVEEGARTEAFF	TGCAGCGTTGAAGAGGGGGCGCGGACTGAAGCTTTCTTT
TRBJ1-2	TRBV29-1	TRBD1	once	CSVETLSRTGDYGYTF	TGCAGCGTTGAGACGCTATCAAGGACAGGGGACTATGGCTACACCTTC
TRBJ2-5	TRBV7-9	TRBD1	.	CASSLVGDRGETQYF	TGTGCCAGCAGCTTAGTAGGAGACAGGGGCGAGACCCAGTACTTC
TRBJ1-4	TRBV5-1	.	.	CASSPLGVNEKLFF	TGCGCCAGCAGCCCCCTGGGCGTAAATGAAAAACTGTTTTTT
TRBJ2-5	TRBV10-3	.	.	CAISELIGGLSYQETQYF	TGTGCCATCAGTGAGCTAATCGGGGGACTCTCGTACCAAGAGACCCAGTACTTC
TRBJ2-7	TRBV6-1	.	.	CASSDGNAYEQYF	TGTGCCAGCAGTGACGGGAACGCCTACGAGCAGTACTTC
TRBJ2-1	TRBV3-1/TRBV3-2	.	.	CASSQDWSTAHNEQFF	TGTGCCAGCAGCCAAGATTGGAGTACCGCCCACAATGAGCAGTTCTTC
TRBJ1-4	TRBV5-6	TRBD1	.	CASSWGPGQGLNEKLFF	TGTGCCAGCAGCTGGGGCCCGGGACAGGGCCTTAATGAAAAACTGTTTTTT
TRBJ1-5	TRBV28	.	once	CACHGGVSNQPQHF	TGTGCCTGCCACGGGGGGGTTAGCAATCAGCCCCAGCATTTT
TRBJ2-3	TRBV9	.	.	CASSPGLSTDTQYF	TGTGCCAGCAGCCCTGGACTTTCCACAGATACGCAGTATTTT
TRBJ2-1	TRBV5-1	TRBD2	.	CASSYKTGTSGSSEQFF	TGCGCCAGCAGCTACAAAACCGGGACTAGCGGGAGTTCCGAGCAGTTCTTC
TRBJ2-3	TRBV7-3	TRBD2	.	CASSLTGASGSRDTQYF	TGTGCCAGCAGCTTAACTGGGGCTAGCGGGAGCCGAGATACGCAGTATTTT
TRBJ2-2	TRBV27	TRBD2	.	CASQISGDTGELFF	TGTGCCAGCCAGATTAGCGGGGACACCGGGGAGCTGTTTTTT
TRBJ2-7	TRBV2	.	.	CASSEATAYEQYF	TGTGCCAGCAGTGAAGCAACGGCCTACGAGCAGTACTTC
TRBJ2-1	TRBV9	.	.	CASSVFGASSSYNEQFF	TGTGCCAGCAGCGTATTTGGGGCCTCGAGCTCCTACAATGAGCAGTTCTTC
TRBJ2-5	TRBV19	.	.	CASSIDRGETQYF	TGTGCCAGTAGTATAGACAGGGGTGAGACCCAGTACTTC
TRBJ2-5	TRBV15	.	.	CATSRDRGSQETQYF	TGTGCCACCAGCAGAGATAGGGGTTCACAAGAGACCCAGTACTTC
TRBJ2-5	TRBV28	.	.	CASLGSWETQYF	TGTGCCAGCCTAGGGAGTTGGGAGACCCAGTACTTC
TRBJ2-2	TRBV3-1/TRBV3-2	.	.	CASSQVWAEQRGGELFF	TGTGCCAGCAGCCAAGTTTGGGCAGAACAACGGGGTGGGGAGCTGTTTTTT
TRBJ1-2	TRBV5-1	TRBD1	.	CASSLLGQEYGYTF	TGCGCCAGCAGCCTTCTTGGACAGGAATATGGCTACACCTTC
TRBJ2-7	TRBV28	.	.	CASSYRDVLSYEQYF	TGTGCCAGCAGTTACCGGGATGTGCTCTCCTACGAGCAGTACTTC
TRBJ1-1	TRBV18	TRBD1	.	CASSPSQGVNTEAFF	TGTGCCAGCTCACCGAGCCAGGGGGTGAACACTGAAGCTTTCTTT
TRBJ2-7	TRBV27	TRBD2	.	CASGKAGGSYEQYF	TGTGCCAGCGGAAAAGCGGGAGGGTCCTACGAGCAGTACTTC
TRBJ1-2	TRBV21-1	.	.	CASSKIQGNYGYTF	TGTGCCAGCAGCAAAATCCAGGGCAACTATGGCTACACCTTC
TRBJ2-7	TRBV4-1	TRBD2	.	CASSQVAGVPYEQYF	TGCGCCAGCAGCCAAGTTGCGGGAGTCCCCTACGAGCAGTACTTC
TRBJ2-5	TRBV2	TRBD2	.	CASKRTSGMGETQYF	TGTGCCAGCAAAAGGACTAGCGGGATGGGAGAGACCCAGTACTTC
TRBJ2-7	TRBV10-3	.	.	CAISSTSSSYEQYF	TGTGCCATCAGTTCGACAAGCAGCTCCTACGAGCAGTACTTC
TRBJ1-5	TRBV6-5	.	.	CASRQYDNQPQHF	TGTGCCAGCAGGCAGTACGACAATCAGCCCCAGCATTTT
TRBJ1-1	TRBV19	.	.	CASSIGGAQNTEAFF	TGTGCCAGTAGTATCGGGGGGGCCCAGAACACTGAAGCTTTCTTT
TRBJ2-7	TRBV19	.	.	CASSIRDSYEQYF	TGTGCCAGTAGTATTCGGGACTCCTACGAGCAGTACTTC
TRBJ1-4	TRBV9	TRBD1	.	CASSPRGTVYEKLFF	TGTGCCAGCAGCCCAAGAGGGACAGTGTACGAAAAACTGTTTTTT
TRBJ2-6	TRBV4-1	TRBD1	once	CASSQGRQGSGANVLTF	TGCGCCAGCAGCCAAGGAAGACAGGGCTCTGGGGCCAACGTCCTGACTTTC
TRBJ2-7	TRBV9	TRBD2	.	CASSVQPSTSGFTYEQYF	TGTGCCAGCAGCGTCCAACCATCTACTAGCGGGTTTACCTACGAGCAGTACTTC
TRBJ2-1	TRBV27	.	.	CASSLPRAEGGIYNEQFF	TGTGCCAGCAGTTTACCGCGGGCAGAAGGCGGGATCTACAATGAGCAGTTCTTC
TRBJ2-3	TRBV18	TRBD2	.	CASSPPVLAGTDTQYF	TGTGCCAGCTCACCACCGGTCCTAGCGGGAACAGATACGCAGTATTTT
TRBJ2-5	TRBV7-2	.	.	CASSRGVQETQYF	TGTGCCAGCAGCCGGGGAGTACAAGAGACCCAGTACTTC
TRBJ2-5	TRBV28	TRBD2	.	CASQDRASGATQETQYF	TGTGCCAGCCAAGACCGGGCTAGCGGGGCTACCCAAGAGACCCAGTACTTC
TRBJ2-1	TRBV5-4	TRBD2	.	CASSSTSGRGNEQFF	TGTGCCAGCAGCTCTACTAGCGGGAGAGGGAATGAGCAGTTCTTC
TRBJ1-6	TRBV6-6	.	.	CASIWGTGDSPLHF	TGTGCCAGCATTTGGGGGACTGGGGATTCACCCCTCCACTTT
TRBJ2-2	TRBV19	TRBD1	.	CASGQGDTGELFF	TGTGCCAGTGGACAGGGAGACACCGGGGAGCTGTTTTTT
TRBJ2-5	TRBV7-9	.	once	CASSLGAGETQYF	TGTGCCAGCAGCCTAGGAGCGGGCGAGACCCAGTACTTC
TRBJ2-1	TRBV9	.	.	CASSVGPSSYNEQFF	TGTGCCAGCAGCGTTGGGCCGAGCTCCTACAATGAGCAGTTCTTC
TRBJ2-3	TRBV19	TRBD2	.	CASSRLAGGPSTDTQYF	TGTGCCAGTAGTCGGCTAGCGGGAGGGCCTAGCACAGATACGCAGTATTTT
TRBJ2-1	TRBV6-1	TRBD2	.	CASSVGAGSSYNEQFF	TGTGCCAGCAGTGTAGGAGCGGGGAGCTCCTACAATGAGCAGTTCTTC
TRBJ1-5	TRBV6-5	TRBD1	.	CASREGQNNQPQHF	TGTGCCAGCCGGGAGGGACAGAACAATCAGCCCCAGCATTTT
TRBJ1-1	TRBV27	.	.	CASSLQIENTEAFF	TGTGCCAGCAGTTTGCAGATTGAGAACACTGAAGCTTTCTTT
TRBJ2-1	TRBV7-3	TRBD2	few	CASSLKGGTRGTLSEQFF	TGTGCCAGCAGCTTAAAGGGCGGGACTAGGGGGACTCTAAGTGAGCAGTTCTTC
TRBJ1-1	TRBV3-1/TRBV3-2	TRBD1	.	CASSQGQGSTEAFF	TGTGCCAGCAGCCAAGGACAGGGAAGCACTGAAGCTTTCTTT
TRBJ2-7	TRBV2	.	.	CASRDSGFYEQYF	TGTGCCAGCAGAGACTCAGGGTTCTACGAGCAGTACTTC
TRBJ2-7	TRBV4-2	TRBD1	.	CASSQAPGQGKLEQYF	TGTGCCAGCAGCCAAGCACCGGGACAGGGAAAGCTCGAGCAGTACTTC
TRBJ2-3	TRBV27	TRBD2	.	CASSLGGGLVSHTQYF	TGTGCCAGCAGTCTGGGGGGGGGACTAGTCTCTCATACGCAGTATTTT
TRBJ2-2	TRBV28	TRBD2	.	CASSREPTGELFF	TGTGCCAGCTCGCGGGAGCCAACCGGGGAGCTGTTTTTT
TRBJ1-2	TRBV20-1	.	.	CSASVRGYTF	TGCAGTGCTAGCGTGCGGGGCTACACCTTC